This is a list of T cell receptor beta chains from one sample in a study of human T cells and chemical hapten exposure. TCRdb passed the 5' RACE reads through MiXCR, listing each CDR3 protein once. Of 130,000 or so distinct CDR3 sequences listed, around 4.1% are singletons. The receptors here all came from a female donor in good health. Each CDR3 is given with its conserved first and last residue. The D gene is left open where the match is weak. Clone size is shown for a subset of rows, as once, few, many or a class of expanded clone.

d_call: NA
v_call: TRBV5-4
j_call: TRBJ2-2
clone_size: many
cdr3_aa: CASSPRVNGELFF
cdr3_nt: TGTGCCAGCAGTCCGCGGGTTAACGGGGAGCTGTTTTTT

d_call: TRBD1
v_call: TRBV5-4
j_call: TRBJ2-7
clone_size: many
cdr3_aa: CASSLRGPHPLEQYF
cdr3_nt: TGTGCCAGCAGCCTCAGGGGGCCACACCCCCTCGAGCAGTACTTC

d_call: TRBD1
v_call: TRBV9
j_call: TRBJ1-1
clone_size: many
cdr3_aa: CASSGLGQGPNTEAFF
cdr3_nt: TGTGCCAGCAGCGGACTGGGACAGGGTCCGAACACTGAAGCTTTCTTT

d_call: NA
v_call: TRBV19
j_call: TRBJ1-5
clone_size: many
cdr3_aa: CASSIGGEQPQHF
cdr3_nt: TGTGCCAGTAGTATCGGGGGAGAGCAGCCCCAGCATTTT

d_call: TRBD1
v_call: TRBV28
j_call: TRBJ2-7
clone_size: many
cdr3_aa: CASSFDTGDYEQYF
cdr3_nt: TGTGCCAGCAGTTTTGATACAGGGGACTACGAGCAGTACTTC

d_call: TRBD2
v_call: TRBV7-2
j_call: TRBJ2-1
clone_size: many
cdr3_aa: CASSPSGSNEQFF
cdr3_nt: TGTGCCAGCAGCCCTAGCGGGTCGAATGAGCAGTTCTTC

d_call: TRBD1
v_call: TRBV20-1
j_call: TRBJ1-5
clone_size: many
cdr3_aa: CSALDALGRDRRLYSNQPQHF
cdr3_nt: TGCAGTGCTCTAGATGCACTAGGCCGGGACAGGAGATTGTATAGCAATCAGCCCCAGCATTTT

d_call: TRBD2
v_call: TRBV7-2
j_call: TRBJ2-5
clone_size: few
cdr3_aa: CASSLMGLEKETQYF
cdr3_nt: TGTGCCAGCAGCTTAATGGGACTAGAAAAAGAGACCCAGTACTTC

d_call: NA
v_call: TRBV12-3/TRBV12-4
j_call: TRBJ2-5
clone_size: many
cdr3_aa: CASSYSPGPQYF
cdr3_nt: TGTGCCAGCAGTTATTCCCCGGGGCCCCAGTACTTC

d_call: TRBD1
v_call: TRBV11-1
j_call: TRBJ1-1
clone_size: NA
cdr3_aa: CASSQNTGDLTEAFF
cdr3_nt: TGTGCCAGCAGCCAGAATACAGGGGATCTCACTGAAGCTTTCTTT

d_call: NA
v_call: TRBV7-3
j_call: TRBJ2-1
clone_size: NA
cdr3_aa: CASSLTRGYEQFF
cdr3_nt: TGTGCCAGCAGCTTAACACGGGGATATGAGCAGTTCTTC

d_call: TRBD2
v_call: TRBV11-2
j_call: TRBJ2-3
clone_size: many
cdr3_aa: CASSLELAGAPGTQYF
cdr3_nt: TGTGCCAGCAGCTTAGAACTAGCGGGGGCCCCAGGTACGCAGTATTTT

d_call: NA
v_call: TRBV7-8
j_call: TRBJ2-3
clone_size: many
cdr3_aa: CASSLEVGDTQYF
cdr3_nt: TGTGCCAGCAGCTTAGAAGTGGGGGATACGCAGTATTTT

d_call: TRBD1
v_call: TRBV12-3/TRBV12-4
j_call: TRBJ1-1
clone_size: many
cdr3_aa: CASSLWDRNTEAFF
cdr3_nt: TGTGCCAGCAGTTTATGGGACAGGAACACTGAAGCTTTCTTT

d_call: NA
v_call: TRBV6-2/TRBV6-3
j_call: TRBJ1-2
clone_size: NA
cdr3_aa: CASSRGLERVYGYTF
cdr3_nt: TGTGCCAGCAGCCGCGGTTTAGAGCGCGTCTATGGCTACACCTTC

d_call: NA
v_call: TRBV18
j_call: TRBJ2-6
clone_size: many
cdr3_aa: CASSPRILADSRFSGANVLTF
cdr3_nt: TGTGCCAGCTCACCACGAATTTTAGCAGACAGTAGATTCTCTGGGGCCAACGTCCTGACTTTC

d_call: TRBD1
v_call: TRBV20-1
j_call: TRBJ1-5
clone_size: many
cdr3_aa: CSARSRTGDQPQHF
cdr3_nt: TGCAGTGCTAGATCCAGGACAGGGGATCAGCCCCAGCATTTT

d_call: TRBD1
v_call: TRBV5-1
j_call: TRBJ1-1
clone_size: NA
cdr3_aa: CASSHGTEGTEAFF
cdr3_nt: TGCGCCAGCAGCCACGGGACAGAGGGAACTGAAGCTTTCTTT

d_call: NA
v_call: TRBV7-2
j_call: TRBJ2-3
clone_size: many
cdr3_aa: CASSRRSGPDTQYF
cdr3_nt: TGTGCCAGCAGCAGGCGTAGCGGCCCAGATACGCAGTATTTT

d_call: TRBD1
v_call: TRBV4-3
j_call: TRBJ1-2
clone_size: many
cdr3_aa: CASSQVVNRGLVDYGYTF
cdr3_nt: TGCGCCAGCAGCCAGGTCGTGAACAGGGGGTTGGTGGACTATGGCTACACCTTC

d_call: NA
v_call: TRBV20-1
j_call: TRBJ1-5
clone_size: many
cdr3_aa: CSARDFRGGQPQHF
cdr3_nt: TGCAGTGCTAGAGATTTCAGGGGTGGACAGCCCCAGCATTTT

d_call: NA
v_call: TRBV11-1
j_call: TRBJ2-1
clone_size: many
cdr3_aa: CASSSGTAGREQFF
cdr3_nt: TGTGCCAGCAGTTCCGGGACCGCGGGGCGTGAGCAGTTCTTC

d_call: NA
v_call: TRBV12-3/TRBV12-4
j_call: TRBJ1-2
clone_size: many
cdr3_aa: CASSPEGEAAYGYTF
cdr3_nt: TGTGCCAGCAGTCCGGAGGGGGAGGCCGCCTATGGCTACACCTTC

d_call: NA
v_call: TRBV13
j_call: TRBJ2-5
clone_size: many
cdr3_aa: CASSLAADQETQYF
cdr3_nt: TGTGCCAGCAGCTTAGCAGCGGATCAAGAGACCCAGTACTTC

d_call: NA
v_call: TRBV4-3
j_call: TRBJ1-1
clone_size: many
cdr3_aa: CASSQEDSRNTEAFF
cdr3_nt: TGCGCCAGCAGCCAAGAGGACAGCCGGAACACTGAAGCTTTCTTT

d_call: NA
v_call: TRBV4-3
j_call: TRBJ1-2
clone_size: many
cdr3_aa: CASSGTTGNYGYTF
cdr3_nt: TGCGCCAGCAGCGGCACGACAGGCAACTATGGCTACACCTTC

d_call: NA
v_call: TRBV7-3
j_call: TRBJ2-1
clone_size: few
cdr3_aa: CASSFHRGDNEQFF
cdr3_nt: TGTGCCAGCAGCTTTCATCGGGGAGACAATGAGCAGTTCTTC

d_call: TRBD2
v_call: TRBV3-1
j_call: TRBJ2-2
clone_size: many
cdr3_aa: CASSLAGVNTGELFF
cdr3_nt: TGTGCCAGCAGCCTAGCGGGGGTGAACACCGGGGAGCTGTTTTTT

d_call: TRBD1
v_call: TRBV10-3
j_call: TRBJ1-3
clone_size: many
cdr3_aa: CAISETGQGSSIVTIYF
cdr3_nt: TGTGCCATCAGTGAAACTGGACAGGGCTCATCCATCGTCACCATATATTTT

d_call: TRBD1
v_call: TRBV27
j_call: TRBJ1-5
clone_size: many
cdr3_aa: CASSYNRGHQPQHF
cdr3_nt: TGTGCCAGCAGTTACAACAGGGGGCACCAGCCCCAGCATTTT

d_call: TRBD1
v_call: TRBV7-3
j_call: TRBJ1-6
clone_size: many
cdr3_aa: CASSLKSLRDSFYNSPLHF
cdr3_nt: TGTGCCAGCAGCTTAAAAAGTTTGCGGGACAGTTTTTATAATTCACCCCTCCACTTT

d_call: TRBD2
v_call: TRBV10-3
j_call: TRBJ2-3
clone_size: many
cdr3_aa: CAISESRAGGSTDTQYF
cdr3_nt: TGTGCCATCAGTGAGTCTCGAGCGGGGGGCAGCACAGATACGCAGTATTTT

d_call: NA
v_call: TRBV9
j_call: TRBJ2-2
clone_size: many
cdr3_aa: CASSVDQNTGELFF
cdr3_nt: TGTGCCAGCAGCGTAGACCAAAACACCGGGGAGCTGTTTTTT

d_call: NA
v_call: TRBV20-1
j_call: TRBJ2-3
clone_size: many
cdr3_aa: CSAPGDLSTDTQYF
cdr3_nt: TGCAGTGCTCCGGGGGACCTGAGCACAGATACGCAGTATTTT

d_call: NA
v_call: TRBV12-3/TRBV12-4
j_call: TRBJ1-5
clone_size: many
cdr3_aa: CASSLGFSGGNQPQHF
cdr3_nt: TGTGCCAGCAGTCTAGGATTTTCGGGGGGCAATCAGCCCCAGCATTTT

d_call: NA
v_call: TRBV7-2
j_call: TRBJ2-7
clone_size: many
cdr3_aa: CASSPNGIREQYF
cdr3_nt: TGTGCCAGCAGCCCCAATGGCATCCGCGAGCAGTACTTC

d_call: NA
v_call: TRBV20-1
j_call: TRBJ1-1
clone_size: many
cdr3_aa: CRPDRGTGEAFF
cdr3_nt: TGCAGGCCAGACCGGGGGACGGGCGAAGCTTTCTTT

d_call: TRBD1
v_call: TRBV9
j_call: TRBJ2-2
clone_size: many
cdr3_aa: CASSPRDRAAGTGELFF
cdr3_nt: TGTGCCAGCAGCCCCCGGGACAGGGCGGCGGGCACCGGGGAGCTGTTTTTT

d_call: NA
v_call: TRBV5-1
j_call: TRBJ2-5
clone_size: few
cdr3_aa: CASSLGQTPSGETQYF
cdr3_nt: TGCGCCAGCAGCTTGGGCCAGACACCGTCGGGGGAGACCCAGTACTTC

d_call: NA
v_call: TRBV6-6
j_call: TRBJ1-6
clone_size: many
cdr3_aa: CASSYNPNWGGGPLHF
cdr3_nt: TGTGCCAGCAGTTACAACCCGAATTGGGGGGGGGGACCCCTCCACTTT

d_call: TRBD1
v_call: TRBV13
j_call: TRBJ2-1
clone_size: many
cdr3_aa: CASSRTGPAMEQFF
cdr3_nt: TGTGCCAGCAGCAGGACAGGGCCAGCGATGGAGCAGTTCTTC